This is a list of T cell receptor beta chains from one sample in a study of blood T cell repertoires in COVID-19. Sequencing was performed with immunoSEQ multiplex PCR; in TCRdb, only in-frame clones are kept and a portion is missing. The table lists hundreds of thousands of clones, about nine tenths of them singletons. Sample: PBMCs or T cells enriched from blood (not recorded which). The receptor set was obtained from a man in his sixties who had recovered from COVID-19. CDR3s include the opening cysteine and the closing phenylalanine or tryptophan. The D gene is left open where the match is weak. Part of the rows lack a size; the others show once, few, many or a class for expanded clones.

>TRBV19|.|.|TRBJ1-1
CASKAGNTEAFF
TGTGCCAGTAAAGCAGGAAACACTGAAGCTTTCTTT
>TRBV12-2|.|few|TRBJ2-5
CASRSQRGSSGKTPQETQYF
TGTGCAAGTCGCTCTCAAAGGGGGTCTAGCGGGAAGACACCACAAGAGACCCAGTACTTC
>TRBV28|.|.|TRBJ1-2
CASSPAGGAPGYTF
TGTGCCAGCAGCCCCGCGGGGGGCGCCCCGGGCTACACCTTC
>TRBV24-1|TRBD2|.|TRBJ2-1
CATSDPSGISYNEQFF
TGTGCCACCAGTGATCCTAGCGGGATATCCTACAATGAGCAGTTCTTC
>TRBV29-1|TRBD2|.|TRBJ2-3
CSVEDGASGGTDTQYF
TGCAGCGTTGAAGATGGGGCTAGCGGGGGCACAGATACGCAGTATTTT
>TRBV15|.|.|TRBJ2-7
CATSRRRDYEQYF
TGTGCCACCAGCAGGAGGAGGGACTACGAGCAGTACTTC
>TRBV19|TRBD1|.|TRBJ1-5
CASSMGQGVIGQPQHF
TGTGCCAGTAGTATGGGTCAGGGGGTCATCGGGCAGCCCCAGCATTTT
>TRBV5-1|.|.|TRBJ1-4
CASSTGSGEKLFF
TGCGCCAGCAGCACGGGATCGGGCGAAAAACTGTTTTTT
>TRBV19|TRBD1|.|TRBJ1-3
CASRLPGTGTGNTIYF
TGTGCCAGTAGACTACCCGGGACAGGGACTGGAAACACCATATATTTT
>TRBV18|.|once|TRBJ1-1
CASSRQEKNTEAFF
TGTGCCAGCTCACGACAGGAGAAGAACACTGAAGCTTTCTTT
>TRBV11-2|TRBD1|.|TRBJ1-6
CASSVEGTGDSPLHF
TGTGCCAGCAGCGTAGAGGGGACAGGGGACTCACCCCTCCACTTT
>TRBV19|TRBD2|.|TRBJ2-7
CASSIGLAAYEQYF
TGTGCCAGTAGTATTGGGCTAGCGGCCTACGAGCAGTACTTC